This is a list of T cell receptor beta chains from one sample in a study of blood T cell repertoires in COVID-19. Assay used: immunoSEQ multiplex PCR; TCRdb lists only in-frame clones, some missing. The sample lists a few hundred thousand clones, roughly 85% occurring once. The sample comprised peripheral blood. These receptors came from a woman aged 18-29 years with acute or convalescent COVID-19. Both conserved end residues are part of each CDR3. D genes are given only for firm matches. Clone size is stated in some rows and not others, as once, few, many or a class when expanded.

TRBV6-1	15	.	TRBJ1-2	.	CASSEGGVHPYGYTF	TGTGCCAGCAGTGAAGGGGGCGTACACCCTTATGGCTACACCTTC
TRBV6-6	15	.	TRBJ1-6	TRBD1	CASSYVPGQGTPLHF	TGTGCCAGCAGTTACGTGCCGGGACAGGGAACACCCCTCCACTTT
TRBV5-4	14	once	TRBJ1-6	.	CASSYQLLRSPLHF	TGTGCCAGCAGCTACCAACTGTTACGGTCACCCCTCCACTTT
TRBV5-5	16	many	TRBJ2-3	TRBD2	CASSIRLAGLTDTQYF	TGTGCCAGCAGCATACGACTAGCGGGTCTCACAGATACGCAGTATTTT
TRBV10-2	14	.	TRBJ2-3	TRBD2	CASKTGGSTDTQYF	TGCGCCAGCAAGACGGGAGGGAGCACAGATACGCAGTATTTT
TRBV7-3	18	.	TRBJ1-5	TRBD1	CASSHTGTVFDSNRSQHF	TGTGCCAGCAGCCATACCGGGACAGTATTTGATAGCAATCGATCCCAGCATTTT
TRBV27	16	.	TRBJ2-3	.	CASHPSGGLSTDTQYF	TGTGCCTCCCACCCATCCGGAGGGCTAAGCACAGATACGCAGTATTTT
TRBV9	14	.	TRBJ2-7	.	CASSVGDGAYEQYF	TGTGCCAGCAGCGTAGGAGACGGGGCCTACGAGCAGTACTTC
TRBV10-3	13	few	TRBJ1-4	.	CATAGSANEKLFF	TGTGCCACCGCAGGGTCTGCTAATGAAAAACTGTTTTTT
TRBV6-1	16	.	TRBJ2-7	TRBD2	CASSGGTSGDFEEQYF	TGTGCCAGCAGTGGAGGGACTAGCGGCGACTTTGAGGAGCAGTACTTC
TRBV5-1	16	once	TRBJ2-3	TRBD2	CASSLARGGPADTQYF	TGCGCCAGCAGCTTGGCCCGGGGGGGCCCCGCAGATACGCAGTATTTT
TRBV27	17	.	TRBJ2-1	TRBD2	CASSLRREGQGIREQFF	TGTGCCAGCAGTTTAAGGCGGGAGGGCCAGGGAATTCGGGAGCAGTTCTTC
TRBV4-2	16	few	TRBJ1-3	TRBD1	CASGGQQDYSGNTIYF	TGTGCCAGCGGGGGACAGCAAGACTACTCTGGAAACACCATATATTTT
TRBV29-1	12	.	TRBJ1-1	TRBD1	CSVTGAFTEAFF	TGCAGCGTTACAGGGGCGTTCACTGAAGCTTTCTTT
TRBV12-3/TRBV12-4	13	.	TRBJ2-1	TRBD2	CASSYGLENEQFF	TGTGCCAGCAGCTACGGACTAGAGAATGAGCAGTTCTTC
TRBV29-1	13	once	TRBJ2-5	TRBD1	CSATGGVQETQYF	TGCAGCGCCACAGGGGGCGTGCAAGAGACCCAGTACTTC
TRBV2	14	.	TRBJ2-3	TRBD1	CASSGQGGSDTQYF	TGTGCCAGCAGTGGACAGGGTGGGTCAGATACGCAGTATTTT
TRBV25-1	14	.	TRBJ2-2	.	CASTSIGGTGELFF	TGTGCCAGCACCTCGATAGGGGGAACCGGGGAGCTGTTTTTT
TRBV6-5	15	.	TRBJ2-7	TRBD2	CASSQGAGGPYEQYF	TGTGCCAGCAGCCAAGGGGCGGGGGGGCCTTACGAGCAGTACTTC
TRBV7-6	15	.	TRBJ1-4	TRBD1	CASSPRDRVYEKLFF	TGTGCCAGCAGCCCCCGGGACAGGGTGTATGAAAAACTGTTTTTT